This TCR beta chain was profiled in a study of cytomegalovirus exposure and HLA in healthy donors. General study results and limits: The authors judged a highly shared variant cluster likely a sequencing artifact.

In regard to this clone: Its antigen is unidentified.

The junction had 9 bases not matched to a gene; V was cut back by 7 bases and J by 5 bases. CDR3 length: 14 residues. The V gene's germline CDR1 is LGHNT and CDR2 FRNRAP. PCR primers comprised 60 Vbeta and 13 Jbeta primers. Measured with immunoSEQ multiplex PCR; TCRdb has only the in-frame clones, and not every one. The sample contains 150,000 or so clones, roughly 85% of which appear only once. The source is a male donor in good health and CMV-seronegative. The sequenced material came from PBMCs. The chain has TRBV12-5 and TRBJ2-3, with 7 positions matching TRBD1. This CDR3 reads CASVRQGAGDTQYF. Written as DNA, the CDR3 is TGTGCTAGTGTAAGACAGGGAGCAGGAGATACGCAGTATTTT.